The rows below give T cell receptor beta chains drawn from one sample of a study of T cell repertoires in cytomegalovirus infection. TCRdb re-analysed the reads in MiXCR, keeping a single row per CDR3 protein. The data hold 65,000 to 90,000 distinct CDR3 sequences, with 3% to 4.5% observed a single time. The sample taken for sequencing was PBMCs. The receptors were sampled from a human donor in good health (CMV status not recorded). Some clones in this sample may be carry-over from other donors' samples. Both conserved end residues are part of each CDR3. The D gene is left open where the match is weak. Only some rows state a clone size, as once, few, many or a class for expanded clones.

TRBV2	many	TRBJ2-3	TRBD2	CASSEESGASRNTQYF	TGTGCCAGCAGTGAGGAAAGCGGGGCGAGCAGGAATACGCAGTATTTT
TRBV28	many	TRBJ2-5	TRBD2	CASNPASGIVETQYF	TGTGCCAGCAACCCTGCTAGCGGGATTGTGGAGACCCAGTACTTC
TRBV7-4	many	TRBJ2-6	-	CASSPLGGGANVLTF	TGTGCCAGCAGCCCCCTCGGAGGCGGGGCCAACGTCCTGACTTTC
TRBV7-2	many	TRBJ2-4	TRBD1	CASSLVGGTGGKNIQYF	TGTGCCAGCAGCTTAGTCGGGGGGACAGGGGGCAAAAACATTCAGTACTTC
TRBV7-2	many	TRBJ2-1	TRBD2	CASSLVAGVNEQFF	TGTGCCAGCAGCTTAGTAGCGGGAGTGAACGAGCAGTTCTTC
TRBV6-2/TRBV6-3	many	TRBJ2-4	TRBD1	CASMTGGKNIQYF	TGTGCCAGTATGACAGGGGGCAAAAACATTCAGTACTTC
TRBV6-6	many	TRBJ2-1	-	CASSYADYYNEQFF	TGTGCCAGCAGTTACGCGGACTACTACAATGAGCAGTTCTTC
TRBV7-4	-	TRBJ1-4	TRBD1	CASSPSQGGTEKLFF	TGTGCCAGCAGCCCCTCACAGGGGGGAACTGAAAAACTGTTTTTT
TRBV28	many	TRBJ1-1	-	CASSLGAGTEAFF	TGTGCCAGCAGTTTGGGGGCCGGGACTGAAGCTTTCTTT
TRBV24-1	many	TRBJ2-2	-	CATRGRAAGELFF	TGTGCCACCAGGGGAAGGGCGGCCGGGGAGCTGTTTTTT
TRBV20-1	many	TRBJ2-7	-	CSAPGSAAYEQYF	TGCAGTGCCCCCGGCTCTGCGGCCTACGAGCAGTACTTC
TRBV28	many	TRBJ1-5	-	CASSLYNQPQHF	TGTGCCAGCAGTTTATACAATCAGCCCCAGCATTTT
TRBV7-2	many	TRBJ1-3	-	CASSLAGIGNTIYF	TGTGCCAGCAGCTTAGCAGGGATCGGAAACACCATATATTTT
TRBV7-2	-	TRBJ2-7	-	CASSIQGRGAYEQYF	TGTGCCAGCAGCATTCAGGGTCGGGGGGCTTACGAGCAGTACTTC
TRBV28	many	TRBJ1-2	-	CASSLLGARSGYTF	TGTGCCAGCAGTTTATTGGGGGCCCGGAGTGGCTACACCTTC
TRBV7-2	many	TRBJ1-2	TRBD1	CASSLVGQNYGYTF	TGTGCCAGCAGCTTAGTGGGACAGAACTATGGCTACACCTTC
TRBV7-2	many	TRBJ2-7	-	CASSSRQTEQYF	TGTGCCAGCAGCTCCCGACAGACCGAGCAGTACTTC
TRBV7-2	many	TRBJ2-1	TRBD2	CASSPSGGRATEQFF	TGTGCCAGCAGCCCCTCAGGCGGGAGGGCCACTGAGCAGTTCTTC
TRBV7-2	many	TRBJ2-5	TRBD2	CASSLDITGGETQYF	TGTGCCAGCAGCTTAGATATCACGGGGGGAGAGACCCAGTACTTC
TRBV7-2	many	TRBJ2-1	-	CASSPNSISYNEQFF	TGTGCCAGCAGCCCAAATAGTATCTCCTACAATGAGCAGTTCTTC
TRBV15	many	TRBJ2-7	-	CATSVDGRYEQYF	TGTGCCACCAGCGTGGACGGTCGCTACGAGCAGTACTTC
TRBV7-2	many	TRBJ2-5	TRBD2	CASSKGLAGGQETQYF	TGTGCCAGCAGCAAGGGGCTAGCGGGGGGACAAGAGACCCAGTACTTC
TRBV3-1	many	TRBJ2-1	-	CASSLVGVEGEQFF	TGTGCCAGCAGCCTCGTGGGGGTTGAGGGTGAGCAGTTCTTC
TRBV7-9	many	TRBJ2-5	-	CASRPEQAQYF	TGTGCCAGCAGGCCCGAACAGGCCCAGTACTTC
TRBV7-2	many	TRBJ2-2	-	CASSPIGAETGELFF	TGTGCCAGCAGCCCTATAGGGGCCGAGACCGGGGAGCTGTTTTTT
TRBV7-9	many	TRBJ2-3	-	CASSMKADTQYF	TGTGCCAGCAGTATGAAAGCAGATACGCAGTATTTT
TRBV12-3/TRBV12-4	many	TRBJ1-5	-	CASSSYSNQPQHF	TGTGCCAGCAGTTCATATAGCAATCAGCCCCAGCATTTT
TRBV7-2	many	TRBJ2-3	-	CASSLADGGRDTQYF	TGTGCCAGCAGCTTAGCGGACGGGGGTCGGGATACGCAGTATTTT
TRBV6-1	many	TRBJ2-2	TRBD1	CASRDTNRGPGELFF	TGTGCCAGCAGAGACACAAACAGGGGTCCCGGGGAGCTGTTTTTT
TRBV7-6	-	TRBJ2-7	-	CASSLESAKYPFEQYF	TGTGCCAGCAGCTTAGAGTCGGCTAAATACCCGTTCGAGCAGTACTTC
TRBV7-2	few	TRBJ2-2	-	CASSSQGSGTGELFF	TGTGCCAGCAGCTCGCAGGGGTCGGGCACCGGGGAGCTGTTTTTT
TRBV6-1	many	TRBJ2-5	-	CASSLRLRETQYF	TGTGCCAGCAGCCTTCGATTACGGGAGACCCAGTACTTC
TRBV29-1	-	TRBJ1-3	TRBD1	CSVDARQGGNTIYF	TGCAGCGTTGACGCCCGACAGGGCGGAAACACCATATATTTT
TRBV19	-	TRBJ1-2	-	CASRTYGYTF	TGTGCCAGTAGAACCTATGGCTACACCTTC
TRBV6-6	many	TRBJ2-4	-	CASSPRGRLAKNIQYF	TGTGCCAGCAGTCCCCGGGGAAGACTAGCCAAAAACATTCAGTACTTC
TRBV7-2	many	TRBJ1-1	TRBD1	CAVTDRGRTEAFF	TGTGCCGTAACCGACAGGGGGCGGACTGAAGCTTTCTTT
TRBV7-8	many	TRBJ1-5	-	CASSLSDNSNQPQHF	TGTGCCAGCAGCTTATCTGATAATAGCAATCAGCCCCAGCATTTT
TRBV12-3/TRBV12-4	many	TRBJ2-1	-	CASTLRDEQFF	TGTGCCAGCACCCTAAGGGATGAGCAGTTCTTC
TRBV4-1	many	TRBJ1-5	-	CASSQYSDQPQHF	TGCGCCAGCAGCCAGTACAGTGATCAGCCCCAGCATTTT
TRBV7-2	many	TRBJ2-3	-	CASSPVGPVPTDTQYF	TGTGCCAGCAGCCCGGTGGGGCCCGTACCCACAGATACGCAGTATTTT
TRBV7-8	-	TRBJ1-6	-	CASSLGWSSPLHF	TGTGCCAGCAGCTTAGGTTGGAGTTCACCCCTCCACTTT
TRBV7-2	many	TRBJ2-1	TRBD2	CASSLRGGRSSSYNEQFF	TGTGCCAGCAGCTTAAGGGGCGGGAGGTCGTCTTCCTACAATGAGCAGTTCTTC
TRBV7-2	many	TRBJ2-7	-	CASSLQRTYEQYF	TGTGCCAGCAGCTTACAGCGAACCTACGAGCAGTACTTC
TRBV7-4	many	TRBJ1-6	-	CASSLGTEPPLHF	TGTGCCAGCAGCTTAGGGACAGAACCGCCCCTCCACTTT
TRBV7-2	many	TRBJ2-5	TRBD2	CASSANTGAGGPETQYF	TGTGCCAGCAGCGCAAATACTGGGGCGGGAGGGCCGGAGACCCAGTACTTC
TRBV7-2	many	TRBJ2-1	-	CASRPSGSSYNEQFF	TGTGCCAGCAGGCCTAGTGGAAGCTCCTACAATGAGCAGTTCTTC
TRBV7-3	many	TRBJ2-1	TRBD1	CASSPDRGGYNEQFF	TGTGCCAGCAGCCCTGACAGGGGTGGCTACAATGAGCAGTTCTTC
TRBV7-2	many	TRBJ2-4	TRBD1	CASSPGTAKNIQYF	TGTGCCAGCAGCCCCGGGACAGCTAAAAACATTCAGTACTTC
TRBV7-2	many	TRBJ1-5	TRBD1	CASSSGQGGNQPQHF	TGTGCCAGCAGCTCAGGACAGGGAGGCAATCAGCCCCAGCATTTT
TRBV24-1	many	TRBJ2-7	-	CATSDPGFHEQYF	TGTGCCACCAGTGACCCGGGGTTCCACGAGCAGTACTTC
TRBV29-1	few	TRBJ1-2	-	CGWKGHDYGYTF	TGCGGGTGGAAGGGGCATGACTATGGCTACACCTTC
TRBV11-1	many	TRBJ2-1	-	CASSLPGGPRNNEQFF	TGTGCCAGCAGCTTACCCGGTGGACCGCGGAACAATGAGCAGTTCTTC
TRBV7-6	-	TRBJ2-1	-	CASSLNVRGDEQFF	TGTGCCAGCAGCTTAAACGTTCGTGGCGATGAGCAGTTCTTC
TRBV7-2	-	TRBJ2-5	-	CAISLDQETQYF	TGTGCCATCAGCTTAGATCAAGAGACCCAGTACTTC
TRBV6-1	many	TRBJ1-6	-	CASSPGQLNNSPLHF	TGTGCCAGCAGTCCAGGACAGTTGAATAATTCACCCCTCCACTTT
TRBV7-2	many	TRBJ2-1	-	CASSLVQGYEQFF	TGTGCCAGCAGCTTAGTACAGGGCTATGAGCAGTTCTTC
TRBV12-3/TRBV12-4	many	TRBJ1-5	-	CASSLGGYNQPQHF	TGTGCCAGCAGTTTAGGAGGGTACAATCAGCCCCAGCATTTT
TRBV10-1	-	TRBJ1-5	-	CASRNIGRDQPQHF	TGCGCCAGCAGAAATATTGGGCGAGATCAGCCCCAGCATTTT
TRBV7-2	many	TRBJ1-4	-	CASSLMGNGDEKLFF	TGTGCCAGCAGCTTAATGGGTAATGGAGATGAAAAACTGTTTTTT
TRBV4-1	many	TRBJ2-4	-	CASSQVGELAKNIQYF	TGCGCCAGCAGCCAAGTGGGGGAACTAGCCAAAAACATTCAGTACTTC